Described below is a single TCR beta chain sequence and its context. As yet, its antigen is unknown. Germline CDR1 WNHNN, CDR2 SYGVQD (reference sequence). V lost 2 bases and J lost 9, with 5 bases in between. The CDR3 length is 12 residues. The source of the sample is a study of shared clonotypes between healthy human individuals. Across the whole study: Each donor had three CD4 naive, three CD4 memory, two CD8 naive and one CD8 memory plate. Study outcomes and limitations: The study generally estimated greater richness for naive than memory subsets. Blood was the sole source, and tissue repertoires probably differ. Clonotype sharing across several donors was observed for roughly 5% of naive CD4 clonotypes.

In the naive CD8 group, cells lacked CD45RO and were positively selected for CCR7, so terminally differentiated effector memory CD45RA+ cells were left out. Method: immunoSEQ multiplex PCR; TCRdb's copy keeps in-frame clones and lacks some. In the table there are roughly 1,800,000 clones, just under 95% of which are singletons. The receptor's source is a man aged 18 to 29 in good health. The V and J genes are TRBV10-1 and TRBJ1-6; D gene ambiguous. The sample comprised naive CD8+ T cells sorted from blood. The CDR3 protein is CASSEGPSPLHF. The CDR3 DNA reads TGCGCCAGCAGTGAGGGACCTTCACCCCTCCACTTT.